The 26 T cell receptor beta chains presented below share a single source sample, sequenced in a study of graft-versus-host responses after intestinal transplantation. The table came from immunoSEQ multiplex PCR; TCRdb's copy has only in-frame clones and leaves some out. The sample lists more than 95,000 clones, over 75% occurring once. No antigen has been assigned to these receptors. The source material was unstimulated CD4+ T cells sorted from spleen or lymph node cells, sampled before intestinal transplant. Receptor source: a human donor who received an intestinal transplant.

This chain uses TRBV6-5 with TRBJ1-2; tentative D call: TRBD1 (6 bases). The CDR3 extends over 14 amino acids. V lost 0 bases, J lost 2 bases, and 7 bases lay in between. CDR1 is MNHEY, CDR2 SVGAGI, per germline. The CDR3 spells CASSYSGQNYGYTF. The CDR3 DNA is TGTGCCAGCAGTTACTCGGGACAAAACTATGGCTACACCTTC.

Points on this clone: The same CDR3 also results from other DNA sequences found in this sample. The J gene is TRBJ2-5, the V gene TRBV5-1; the match to TRBD2 covers 16 bases. After removal of 4 bases from V and 2 bases from J, the junction contained 2 bases not matched to a gene. Germline V lookup: CDR1 SGHRS, CDR2 YFSETQ. The CDR3 has 16 residues. The CDR3 sequence: CASSLGLAGGQETQYF. The CDR3 region has the DNA TGCGCCAGCAGCCTGGGACTAGCGGGAGGGCAAGAGACCCAGTACTTC.

This chain joins TRBV2 and TRBJ2-7; 7 bases are shared with TRBD2. The CDR3 spans 15 residues. CDR1 SNHLY and CDR2 FYNNEI come from the germline V gene. Losses at the gene ends were 4 bases for V and 2 bases for J; bases not matched to a gene: 8. The CDR3 sequence: CASSVEAGLTYEQYF. The CDR3 region has the DNA TGTGCCAGCAGTGTGGAGGCGGGACTAACCTACGAGCAGTACTTC.

The chain is built from TRBV19 and TRBJ1-4; possibly TRBD1 for D (5 bases). This CDR3 has 12 residues. CDR1 is LNHDA, CDR2 SQIVND, per germline (reference sequence). V lost 6 bases, J lost 4 bases, and 6 bases lay in between. The CDR3 region is CASRQVNEKLFF. CDR3 nucleotides: TGTGCCAGTAGACAGGTTAATGAAAAACTGTTTTTT.

The chain combines TRBV28 with TRBJ1-6, with D tentatively TRBD1 (5 bases). With 4 bases removed from V and 0 bases from J, the gap between germline ends came to 10 bases. Looked up from germline, CDR1 is MDHEN and CDR2 is SYDVKM. The CDR3 runs to 16 residues. As DNA, the CDR3 is TGTGCCAGCAGTTCCCGGGACGGCTCCTATAATTCACCCCTCCACTTT. The encoded protein is CASSSRDGSYNSPLHF.

V gene TRBV6-1 combines with J gene TRBJ2-6; D unresolved. The CDR3 totals 15 residues. The germline V gene has CDR1 MNHNS and CDR2 SASEGT. V was cut by 1 base and J by 1 base, with 5 bases left in between. The CDR3 coding sequence is TGTGCCAGCAGTGAAGTGACTTCTGGGGCCAACGTCCTGACTTTC. It specifies CASSEVTSGANVLTF.

The rearrangement links TRBV18 to TRBJ1-5; 8 bases fit TRBD1. J lost 4 bases, V lost 2 bases, and 1 base had no gene match. This CDR3 comprises 14 residues. CDR1 and CDR2 (germline): KGHSH, LQKENI. Here the CDR3 DNA reads TGTGCCAGCTCACCAGGGACAGGTAATCAGCCCCAGCATTTT. Translating it yields CASSPGTGNQPQHF.

V gene TRBV11-1 combines with J gene TRBJ1-6; D is unclear. V lost 6 bases to trimming and J lost 8 bases, with 11 bases between them. The CDR3 length is 13 residues. Germline lookup yields CDR1 SGHAT and CDR2 FQDESV (reference sequence). Here the CDR3 reads CASRSDHYSPLHF. DNA for the CDR3: TGTGCCAGCAGATCGGACCACTATTCACCCCTCCACTTT.

This chain uses TRBV5-1 with TRBJ2-1; D is perhaps TRBD2 (6 bases). In germline, CDR1 is SGHRS, CDR2 YFSETQ. The CDR3 contains 14 residues. V shed 0 bases and J shed 3 bases, with 7 bases lying between them. The CDR3 nucleotides read TGCGCCAGCAGCTTGGACGGGGGCTACAATGAGCAGTTCTTC. It yields the protein CASSLDGGYNEQFF. Combining the CDR3 with reference TRBV5-1 and TRBJ2-1 gives the whole variable domain KAGVTQTPRYLIKTRGQQVTLSCSPISGHRSVSWYQQTPGQGLQFLFEYFSETQRNKGNFPGRFSGRQFSNSRSEMNVSTLELGDSALYLCASSLDGGYNEQFFGPGTRLTVL.

This clone came up a few times. The chain recombines TRBV11-2 with TRBJ2-7; D is ambiguous. Trimming removed 3 bases at V and 2 bases at J, with 5 bases between. CDR3 length: 12 amino acids. The germline V gene has CDR1 SGHAT and CDR2 FQNNGV. The CDR3 nucleotides are TGTGCCAGCAGCTTTTCAGCCTACGAGCAGTACTTC. Protein sequence: CASSFSAYEQYF. Together with reference TRBV11-2 and TRBJ2-7, the CDR3 gives the full variable domain: EAGVAQSPRYKIIEKRQSVAFWCNPISGHATLYWYQQILGQGPKLLIQFQNNGVVDDSQLPKDRFSAERLKGVDSTLKIQPAKLEDSAVYLCASSFSAYEQYFGPGTRLTVT.

This clone was seen only once. This chain links TRBV19 with TRBJ2-3; D call uncertain. The CDR3 extends over 17 amino acids. V lost 4 bases and J 1 base, leaving 18 bases between the germline ends. Germline V lookup: CDR1 LNHDA, CDR2 SQIVND (reference sequence). CDR3 bases: TGTGCCAGTAGTACCACCGGGCGACTCATTGGCACAGATACGCAGTATTTT. Protein: CASSTTGRLIGTDTQYF.

This chain joins TRBV9 and TRBJ2-1, with D maybe TRBD1 (6 bases). V lost 2 bases to trimming and J lost 6 bases, with 18 bases between them. The CDR3 is 16 residues long. Germline lookup yields CDR1 SGDLS and CDR2 YYNGEE. CDR3 nucleotide sequence: TGTGCCAGCAGCGTCCGACGACAGGCTACTGCCAATGAGCAGTTCTTC. Translation gives CASSVRRQATANEQFF.

This rearrangement joins TRBV5-1 to TRBJ2-1, with a tentative D call TRBD2 (5 bases). Germline V gene data show CDR1 as SGHRS and CDR2 as YFSETQ. V gave up 0 bases and J gave up 4 bases, with 14 bases separating them. This CDR3 has 16 residues. The CDR3 nucleotides read TGCGCCAGCAGCTTGGCGGCGGGCCTTATGTACAATGAGCAGTTCTTC. It specifies CASSLAAGLMYNEQFF.

The J gene is TRBJ2-7, the V gene TRBV28; D is perhaps TRBD2 (6 bases). This CDR3 is 15 amino acids long. Germline CDR1 and CDR2: MDHEN and SYDVKM. Trimming removed 6 bases at V and 0 bases at J, with 15 bases between. The CDR3 is CASRGRLVGSYEQYF. Here the CDR3 DNA reads TGTGCCAGCAGGGGACGACTAGTAGGCTCCTACGAGCAGTACTTC.

The chain recombines TRBV11-2 with TRBJ2-7; D may be TRBD1 or TRBD2 (5 bases each). Trimming shortened V by 5 bases and J by 3 bases, and 11 bases separated the two germline ends. There are 13 residues in the CDR3. The germline V gene encodes CDR1 SGHAT and CDR2 FQNNGV. In DNA form, the CDR3 reads TGTGCCAGCAGCGAGGGGTTGGGCTACGAGCAGTACTTC. Translated, it gives CASSEGLGYEQYF. Variable domain in full (rest from reference TRBV11-2 and TRBJ2-7): EAGVAQSPRYKIIEKRQSVAFWCNPISGHATLYWYQQILGQGPKLLIQFQNNGVVDDSQLPKDRFSAERLKGVDSTLKIQPAKLEDSAVYLCASSEGLGYEQYFGPGTRLTVT.

The chain employs TRBV6-1 and TRBJ2-7; 12 bases align to TRBD1. Germline V lookup: CDR1 MNHNS, CDR2 SASEGT. The CDR3 is 16 amino acids. V shed 4 bases and J 6 bases; nucleotides not matched to a gene: 10. This CDR3 reads CASSVQSGTGGGEQYF. CDR3 nucleotides: TGTGCCAGCAGTGTTCAAAGTGGGACAGGGGGCGGCGAGCAGTACTTC.

V usage is TRBV4-1 and J usage is TRBJ2-3, with D uncertain. Trimming took 1 base from V and 4 from J, leaving 12 bases between them. The germline gives CDR1 MGHRA, CDR2 YSYEKL. This CDR3 is 15 amino acids long. CDR3 coding DNA: TGCGCCAGCAGCCAAGTGGGTGCAGGCCCAGATACGCAGTATTTT. Its protein is CASSQVGAGPDTQYF.

The V and J genes are TRBV9 and TRBJ2-7; D perhaps matches TRBD1 (5 bases). This CDR3 is built from 14 residues. Per the germline V gene, CDR1 is SGDLS and CDR2 is YYNGEE. The ends were cut back, 0 bases at V and 2 bases at J, with 9 bases in the middle. CDR3 protein: CASSVGRQTYEQYF. In DNA form, the CDR3 reads TGTGCCAGCAGCGTAGGGAGACAGACCTACGAGCAGTACTTC.

CDR3 coding DNA: TGTGCCAGCAGCTTGACGCCACGGGGGCAAAATCAGCCCCAGCATTTT. Amino acid sequence: CASSLTPRGQNQPQHF. V gene TRBV5-5 combines with J gene TRBJ1-5; a weak D match, TRBD1 (6 bases). CDR3 length: 16 amino acids. Looked up from germline, CDR1 is SGHKS and CDR2 is YYEKEE (reference sequence). V dropped 1 base and J dropped 4 bases, with 15 bases sitting between them.

The CDR3 here is CASSFLAGVTGELFF. In nucleotides, the CDR3 is TGTGCCAGCAGCTTTCTAGCGGGAGTCACCGGGGAGCTGTTTTTT. V gene TRBV5-4 combines with J gene TRBJ2-2, with 10 bases lining up with TRBD2. This CDR3 comprises 15 residues. In germline, CDR1 is SGHNT, CDR2 YYREEE (reference sequence). V was clipped by 2 bases and J by 4 bases; unmatched bases: 2.

This rearrangement joins TRBV2 to TRBJ1-2; 7 bases map to TRBD1. The CDR3 contains 15 residues. Germline V lookup: CDR1 SNHLY, CDR2 FYNNEI. V lost 3 bases and J lost 4; bases outside the gene matches: 8. CDR3 in DNA: TGTGCCAGCAGTGAGAGGGCAGGGGGTGGCTATGGCTACACCTTC. Translated, it gives CASSERAGGGYGYTF. The variable domain in full, completed from reference TRBV2 and TRBJ1-2, reads EPEVTQTPSHQVTQMGQEVILRCVPISNHLYFYWYRQILGQKVEFLVSFYNNEISEKSEIFDDQFSVERPDGSNFTLKIRSTKLEDSAMYFCASSERAGGGYGYTFGSGTRLTVV.

By sample share, this clone is medium-sized. This chain connects TRBV6-6 to TRBJ1-2; D may be TRBD1 (6 bases). This CDR3 has 14 amino acids. Trimming removed 0 bases from V and 2 bases from J, with 7 bases in between. Germline V gene data show CDR1 as MNHNY and CDR2 as SVGAGI (reference sequence). The CDR3 spells CASSYSGQNYGYTF. The DNA for the CDR3 is TGTGCCAGCAGTTACTCGGGACAAAACTATGGCTACACCTTC.

This clone was detected once. The chain recombines TRBV4-1 with TRBJ1-3; TRBD1 matches 7 bases. The CDR3 contains 15 residues. Trimming at V came to 0 bases and at J to 4 bases, leaving 3 bases not matched to a gene. The germline V gene has CDR1 MGHRA and CDR2 YSYEKL. The CDR3 loop reads CASSQDQGVGNTIYF. Here the CDR3 DNA reads TGCGCCAGCAGCCAAGATCAGGGGGTAGGAAACACCATATATTTT.

This chain connects TRBV29-1 to TRBJ2-7; 12 bases agree with TRBD2. The CDR3 is 14 residues long. CDR1 is SQVTM and CDR2 is ANQGSEA in the germline V gene. V was clipped by 5 bases and J by 8 bases; unmatched bases: 10. In DNA, the CDR3 is TGCAGCGTTCGGACTAGCGGGAACTCCCTTCAGCAGTACTTC. Its protein product is CSVRTSGNSLQQYF.

J is TRBJ2-7 and V is TRBV5-6; TRBD1 aligns across 9 bases. Germline assignment: CDR1 SGHDT and CDR2 YYEEEE. Unmatched junction bases numbered 12, after V lost 6 bases and J lost 5 bases. The CDR3 consists of 15 residues. CDR3 DNA sequence: TGTGCCAGCACAATTAGGGGACAGGGTGTCCACGAGCAGTACTTC. Translating it yields CASTIRGQGVHEQYF.

The rearrangement links TRBV7-6 to TRBJ1-1; possibly TRBD1 for D (5 bases). CDR3 length equals 14 residues. Trimming removed 5 bases at V and 8 bases at J, with 18 bases between. Germline assignment: CDR1 SGHVS and CDR2 FNYEAQ. For the CDR3, the DNA is TGTGCCAGCAGCCCCGGTAACTGGGGGTTAGAAGCTTTCTTT. Protein sequence: CASSPGNWGLEAFF.